One T cell receptor (beta chain) is described in this entry. The antigen remains undetermined. With 5 bases removed from V and 7 bases from J, the gap between germline ends came to 16 bases. This CDR3 has 13 residues. Germline loops: CDR1 DFQATT, CDR2 SNEGSKA (reference sequence). These data belong to a study of CD8+CD57+ T cells in acquired aplastic anemia. About the research overall: Yields of DNA that came from sorted CD4+ and CD8+ cells averaged roughly 3.2 ug. Study-level points and caveats: The study found no significant CD8+ Simpson's diversity difference between patients and controls. Almost 30 sequences, all CD8+ CDR3, were shared between patients and controls.

Genomic DNA, serving as template, underwent TCR beta VDJ and CDR3 profiling. TCRdb reprocessed the reads with MiXCR, giving one entry per CDR3 protein. Of 250,000 to 350,000 distinct CDR3 sequences listed, approximately 56% are singletons. This clonotype originated in a human donor with severe aplastic anemia or a healthy control (not recorded which). The chain joins TRBV20-1 to TRBJ2-3; tentatively, D is TRBD1 or TRBD2 (5 bases each). The source material was sorted CD4+, CD8+, or CD8+CD57+ T cells (not recorded which) from PBMCs. CDR3 sequence: CSAVIGETNTQYF. In DNA form, the CDR3 reads TGCAGTGCTGTCATAGGGGAGACCAATACGCAGTATTTT.